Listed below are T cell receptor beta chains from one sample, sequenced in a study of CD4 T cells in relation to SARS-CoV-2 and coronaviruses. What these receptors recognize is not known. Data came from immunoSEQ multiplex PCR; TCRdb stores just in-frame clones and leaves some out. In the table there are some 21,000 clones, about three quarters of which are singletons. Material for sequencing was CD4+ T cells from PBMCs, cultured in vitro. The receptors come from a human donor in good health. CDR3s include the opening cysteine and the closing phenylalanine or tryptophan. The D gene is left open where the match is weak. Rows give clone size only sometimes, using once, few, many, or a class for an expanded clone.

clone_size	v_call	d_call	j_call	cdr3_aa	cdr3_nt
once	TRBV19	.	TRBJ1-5	CASTRQPQHF	TGTGCCAGTACACGTCAGCCCCAGCATTTT
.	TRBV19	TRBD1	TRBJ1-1	CASSIVPRQGANTEAFF	TGTGCCAGTAGTATTGTCCCCAGACAGGGTGCGAACACTGAAGCTTTCTTT
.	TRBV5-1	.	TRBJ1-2	CASSYQGYGYTF	TGCGCCAGCAGCTATCAGGGGTATGGCTACACCTTC
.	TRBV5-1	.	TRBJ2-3	CASSPSSSTDTQYF	TGCGCCAGCAGCCCCAGCTCTAGCACAGATACGCAGTATTTT
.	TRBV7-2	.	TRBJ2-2	CASTLGGELFF	TGTGCCAGCACGCTAGGGGGGGAGCTGTTTTTT
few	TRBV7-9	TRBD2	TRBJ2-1	CASSLSQGGNEQFF	TGTGCCAGCAGCTTAAGTCAGGGAGGGAATGAGCAGTTCTTC
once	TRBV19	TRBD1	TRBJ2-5	CASSPDRAQETQYF	TGTGCCAGTAGTCCGGACAGGGCCCAAGAGACCCAGTACTTC
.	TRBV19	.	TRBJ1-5	CASSLTPLSNQPQHF	TGTGCCAGTAGTCTGACACCTCTTAGCAATCAGCCCCAGCATTTT
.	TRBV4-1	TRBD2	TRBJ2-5	CASSQGSSGSMETQYF	TGCGCCAGCAGCCAAGGGTCTAGCGGGAGTATGGAGACCCAGTACTTC
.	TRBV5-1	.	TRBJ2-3	CASSLGWAAAQRTDTQYF	TGCGCCAGCAGCTTAGGGTGGGCAGCGGCACAGAGGACAGATACGCAGTATTTT
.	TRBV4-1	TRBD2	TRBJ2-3	CASSQDRSGTSGDTQYF	TGCGCCAGCAGCCAAGATCGGAGCGGGACTAGCGGAGATACGCAGTATTTT
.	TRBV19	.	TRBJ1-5	CASTSTDQPQHF	TGTGCCAGTACCTCGACAGATCAGCCCCAGCATTTT
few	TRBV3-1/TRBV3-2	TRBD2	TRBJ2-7	CASSQYGRENYEQYF	TGTGCCAGCAGCCAATACGGGCGGGAGAACTACGAGCAGTACTTC
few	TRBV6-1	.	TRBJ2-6	CASSEASSGANVLTF	TGTGCCAGCAGTGAAGCTAGCTCTGGGGCCAACGTCCTGACTTTC
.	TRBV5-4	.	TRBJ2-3	CASSSGPDDTQYF	TGTGCCAGCAGCTCCGGGCCTGATGATACGCAGTATTTT